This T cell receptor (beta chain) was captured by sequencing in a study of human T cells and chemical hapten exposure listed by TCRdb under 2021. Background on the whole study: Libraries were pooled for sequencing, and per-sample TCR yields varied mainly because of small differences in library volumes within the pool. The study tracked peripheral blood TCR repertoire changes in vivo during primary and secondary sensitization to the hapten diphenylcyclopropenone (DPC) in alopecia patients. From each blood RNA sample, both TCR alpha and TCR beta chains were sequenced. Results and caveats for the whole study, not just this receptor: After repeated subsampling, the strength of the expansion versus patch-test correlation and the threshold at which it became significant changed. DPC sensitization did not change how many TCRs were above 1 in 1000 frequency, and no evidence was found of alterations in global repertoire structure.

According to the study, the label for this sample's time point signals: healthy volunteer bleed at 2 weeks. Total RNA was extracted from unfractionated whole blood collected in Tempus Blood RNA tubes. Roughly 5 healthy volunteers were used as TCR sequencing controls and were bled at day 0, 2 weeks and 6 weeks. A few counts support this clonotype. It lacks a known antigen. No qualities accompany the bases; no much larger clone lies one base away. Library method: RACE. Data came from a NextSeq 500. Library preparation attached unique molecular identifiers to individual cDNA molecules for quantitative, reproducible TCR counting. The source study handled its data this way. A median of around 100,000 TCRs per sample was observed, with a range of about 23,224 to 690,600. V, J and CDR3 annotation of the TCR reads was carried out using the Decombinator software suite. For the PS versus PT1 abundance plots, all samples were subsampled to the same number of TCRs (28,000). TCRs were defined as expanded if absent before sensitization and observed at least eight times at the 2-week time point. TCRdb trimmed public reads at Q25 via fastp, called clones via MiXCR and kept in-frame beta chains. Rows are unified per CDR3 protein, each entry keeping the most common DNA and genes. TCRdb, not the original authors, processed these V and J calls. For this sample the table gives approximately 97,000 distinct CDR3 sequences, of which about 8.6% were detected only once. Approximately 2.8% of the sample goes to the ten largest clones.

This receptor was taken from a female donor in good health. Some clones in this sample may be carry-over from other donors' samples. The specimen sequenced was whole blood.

The DNA is as follows: TGTGCCAGCAGCTTACCGGGACTAGCGGCAACAGATACGCAGTATTTT. It encodes CASSLPGLAATDTQYF. This chain joins TRBV11-2 to TRBJ2-3, with 11 bases in between that match TRBD2. V loses 2 bases at its end and J loses 3 bases; junction bases beyond the gene matches: 4. Reading from cysteine to phenylalanine, the CDR3 counts 16 amino acids. The read is trimmed to its CDR3 DNA, 48 bases read in frame from base 1. CDR1 and CDR2, per the germline V gene, are SGHAT and FQNNGV.